This T cell receptor beta chain was profiled in a study of T-cell memory formation after mild COVID-19. V was clipped by 5 bases and J by 1 base; unmatched bases: 6. From germline, CDR1 is SEHNR and CDR2 FQNEAQ (reference sequence). The CDR3 has 16 residues. MiXCR, applied by TCRdb to the 5' RACE reads, yields one record per CDR3 protein. The repertoire consists of hundreds of thousands of distinct CDR3 sequences, with around 17% occurring once and the leading ten covering roughly 21%. V and J are TRBV7-9 and TRBJ2-2; 8 positions agree with TRBD1. Material: PBMCs or a T cell subset sorted from them (not recorded which). The receptor's source is a man younger than 30 who had mild COVID-19 (a few samples of this study predate the infection). Cell type and time point are not known. The CDR3 sequence: CASSPSTGENTGELFF. The CDR3 nucleotides are TGTGCCAGCAGCCCTTCGACAGGGGAGAACACCGGGGAGCTGTTTTTT.